A selection of T cell receptor beta chains follows, all from one sample in a study of monozygotic twins with inflammatory bowel disease. TCRdb re-called the 5' RACE reads; every CDR3 protein appears as one record, without DNA. The sample data list roughly 330,000 distinct CDR3 sequences. Sequenced: blood. The receptors here all came from a human donor with ulcerative colitis or Crohn's disease, or a healthy co-twin of an affected twin (not recorded which). The CDR3 runs from the conserved cysteine through the conserved F or W. Fields, in order: J gene, V gene, CDR3 protein.

TRBJ1-2,TRBV6-5,CASSSPGQGLNGYTF
TRBJ1-4,TRBV21-1,CASSKERESNEKLFF
TRBJ2-7,TRBV6-1,CASSTTGTVNEQYF
TRBJ2-2,TRBV20-1,CSARVGTGVSGELFF
TRBJ2-7,TRBV27,CASSSAGDEQYF
TRBJ2-5,TRBV10-3,CATALSGEGETQYF
TRBJ2-3,TRBV12-3/TRBV12-4,CASSLAVGRDRYTDTQYF
TRBJ2-5,TRBV28,CASSLGNTVRETQYF
TRBJ1-3,TRBV5-1,CASSLEGAFGNTIYF
TRBJ2-2,TRBV5-1,CASSWAGQGNTGELFF
TRBJ1-5,TRBV5-5,CASSLDLDSYQPQHF
TRBJ1-1,TRBV14,CASSPWPQGLTEAYF
TRBJ1-6,TRBV30,CAWSRQGGSPLHF
TRBJ2-7,TRBV20-1,CSARDPRQGSEQYF
TRBJ2-1,TRBV25-1,CASSEQGYGYNEQFF
TRBJ1-1,TRBV5-1,CASSLDQGMNTEAFF
TRBJ2-7,TRBV7-2,CASSFHDRVKEQYF
TRBJ2-1,TRBV12-3/TRBV12-4,CASSFKVVRGNEQFF
TRBJ1-2,TRBV3-1,CASSQGRTYGYTF
TRBJ2-3,TRBV27,CASSLTGLAGGRTDTQYF
TRBJ2-7,TRBV5-1,CASSISTGPGSYEQYF
TRBJ2-7,TRBV28,CASSLPEISYEQYF
TRBJ1-2,TRBV9,CASSVEGNYGYTF
TRBJ1-4,TRBV10-3,CAANRAPAEKLFF
TRBJ2-7,TRBV3-1,CASSQRGLAYEQYF
TRBJ2-2,TRBV20-1,CSASPSGIVTGELFF
TRBJ2-1,TRBV5-1,CASSAQPGQFNDEQFF
TRBJ2-2,TRBV12-3/TRBV12-4,CASSFKGLNTGELFF
TRBJ2-7,TRBV5-1,CASSLPDGQGPYEQYF
TRBJ2-1,TRBV5-1,CASSSRLAGSNEQFF
TRBJ1-1,TRBV19,CASFRGYTEAFF
TRBJ2-2,TRBV12-3/TRBV12-4,CASSDNTGELFF
TRBJ2-7,TRBV10-2,CASSPRQRSYEQYF
TRBJ1-5,TRBV12-3/TRBV12-4,CASSLAGTGINQPQHF
TRBJ2-5,TRBV27,CASSLGGLAGPQETQYF
TRBJ2-2,TRBV12-3/TRBV12-4,CASSLLSGRVAGELFF
TRBJ2-7,TRBV12-3/TRBV12-4,CASSRDISYEQYF
TRBJ2-1,TRBV14,CACSQLTTYNEQFF
TRBJ2-3,TRBV5-1,CASSPGTLVVGTDTQYF
TRBJ2-7,TRBV27,CASSFLKGVPYEQYF
TRBJ1-4,TRBV5-5,CASKRLNEKLFF
TRBJ1-5,TRBV28,CASSFSGQLNQPQHF
TRBJ2-7,TRBV28,CASNEDYSYEQYF
TRBJ2-2,TRBV10-3,CAYRVRPGELFF
TRBJ2-5,TRBV27,CASSLSPGIQETQYF
TRBJ2-4,TRBV7-8,CASTFDLAKNIQYF
TRBJ1-2,TRBV29-1,CSVEGTDGYTF
TRBJ2-5,TRBV11-1,CASSTGTNQETQYF
TRBJ2-1,TRBV7-9,CASSLGQLNEQFF
TRBJ1-4,TRBV20-1,CSASAGATNEKLFF
TRBJ2-3,TRBV3-1,CASSQDRHGPDPTDTQYF
TRBJ2-1,TRBV24-1,CATGTDYNEQFF
TRBJ1-5,TRBV20-1,CSALGGDYSNQPQHF
TRBJ2-2,TRBV7-6,CASSLLGSRGRITGELFF
TRBJ2-7,TRBV20-1,CSARRGGPFGYEQYF